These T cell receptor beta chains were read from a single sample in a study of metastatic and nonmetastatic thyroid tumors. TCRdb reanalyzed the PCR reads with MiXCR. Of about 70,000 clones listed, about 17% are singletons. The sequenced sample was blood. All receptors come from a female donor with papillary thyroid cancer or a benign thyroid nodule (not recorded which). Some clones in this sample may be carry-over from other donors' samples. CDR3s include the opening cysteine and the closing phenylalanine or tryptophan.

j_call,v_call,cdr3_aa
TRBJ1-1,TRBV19,CASSPRTGADFF
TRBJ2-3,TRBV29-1,CSVKVTSESTDTQYF
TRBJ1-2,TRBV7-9,CASSPKGDSNYGYTF
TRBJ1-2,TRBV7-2,CASSARTENYGYTF
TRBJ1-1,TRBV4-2,CASSQEAQVNTEAFF
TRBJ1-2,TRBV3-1,CASLGPGRGGYTF
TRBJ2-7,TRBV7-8,CASREGRTYEQYF
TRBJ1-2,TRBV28,CASSFLGNYGYTF
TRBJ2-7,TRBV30,CAWSAQLVPYEQYF
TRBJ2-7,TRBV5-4,CASSFEGGYEQYF
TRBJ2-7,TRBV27,CASSGGTYEQYF
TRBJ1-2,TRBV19,CASWTARLGANYGYTF
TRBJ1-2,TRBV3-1,CASSQGVRGDYGYTF
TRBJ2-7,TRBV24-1,CATSDHRDYEQYF
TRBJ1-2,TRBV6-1,CASSEIDVTQGVGYTF
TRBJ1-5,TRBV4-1,CASSRKPGTANQPQHF
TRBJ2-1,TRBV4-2,CASSQDWDSARAVYNEQFF
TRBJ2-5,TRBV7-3,CASSLGGFGETQYF
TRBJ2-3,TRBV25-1,CASSGPGQGADTQYF
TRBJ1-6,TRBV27,CASSLWQGIYSPLHF
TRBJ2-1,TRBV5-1,CASSFGLAGGVEQFF
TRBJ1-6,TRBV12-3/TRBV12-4,CASSPTTGLNSPLHF
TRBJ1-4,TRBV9,CASSVGATNEKLSF
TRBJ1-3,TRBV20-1,CSVTGPRVVKNTIYF
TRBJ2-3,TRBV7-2,CASSLGASLDTQYF
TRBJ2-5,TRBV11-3,CASSYEGQKTGETQYF
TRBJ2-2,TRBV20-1,CSARTASKDTGELFF